Sequencing of this T cell receptor beta chain was carried out in a study of T cells in Graves' hyperthyroidism and ophthalmopathy. Study-wide results and caveats: Blood also contained most expanded thyroid clonotypes above 0.001. The model's output predicted ophthalmopathy at a median of roughly 6.9 months prior to onset.

TCR beta CDR3 sequences were amplified from RNA transcripts. First-round RT-PCR with HTBI primers amplified the TCR CDR3 region. TCRdb independently ran MiXCR on the multiplex PCR reads; one entry per CDR3 protein. The sample holds approximately 610,000 distinct CDR3 sequences, roughly 14% seen once. Each ophthalmopathy patient scored at least 3 on the Clinical Activity Score and at least 4 on NOSPECS grade, with duration under 3 months. PBMCs were obtained from under 13 ml fresh peripheral blood. Remarks on this clonotype: The antigen is unknown. This may arise from a read error, as a much more abundant clone is one base away.

The CDR3 runs to 17 residues. Looked up from germline, CDR1 is MNHGY and CDR2 is SVAAGI. The origin of this receptor is a middle-aged woman with Graves' ophthalmopathy. The specimen sequenced was blood. The V call is TRBV6-9, the J call TRBJ2-5; 7 nucleotides line up with TRBD2. The CDR3 sequence: CASSYRGGGSDEETRYF. The DNA for the CDR3 is TGTGCCAGCAGTTATCGGGGCGGCGGGAGTGATGAAGAGACCCGGTACTTC.